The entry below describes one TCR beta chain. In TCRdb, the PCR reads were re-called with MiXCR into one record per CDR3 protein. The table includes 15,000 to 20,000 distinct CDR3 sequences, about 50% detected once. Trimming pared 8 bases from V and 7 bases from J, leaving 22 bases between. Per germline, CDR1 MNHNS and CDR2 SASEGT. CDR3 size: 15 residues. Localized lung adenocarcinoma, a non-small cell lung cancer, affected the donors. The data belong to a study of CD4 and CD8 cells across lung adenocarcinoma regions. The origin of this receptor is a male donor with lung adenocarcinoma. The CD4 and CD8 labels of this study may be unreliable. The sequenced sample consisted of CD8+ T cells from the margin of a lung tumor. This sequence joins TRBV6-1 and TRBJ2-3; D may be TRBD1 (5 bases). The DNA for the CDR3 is TGTGCCAGCTCCAAGGGGCGGCGAGCGAAAAATACGCAGTATTTT. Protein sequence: CASSKGRRAKNTQYF.